The 16 T cell receptor beta chains listed next were all sequenced from one sample in a study of CD8+CD57+ T cells in acquired aplastic anemia. Sequencing involved patients with CD8+CD57+ cell expansion previously shown by flow cytometry. Profiling that covered TCR beta VDJ and CDR3 relied on genomic DNA as its template. TCRdb re-called the reads through MiXCR, storing one row per CDR3 protein. The sample yields some 160,000 distinct CDR3 sequences, roughly 48% seen once. Sequenced input: sorted CD4+, CD8+, or CD8+CD57+ T cells (not recorded which) from PBMCs. These TCRs come from a human donor with aplastic anemia.

The J gene is TRBJ2-1, the V gene TRBV7-1; 13 bases map to TRBD2. TRBV7-1 is given ORF status, its function remaining uncertain. CDR3 length equals 20 residues. Trimming took 3 bases from V and 0 from J; bases not matched to a gene: 11. The CDR3 nucleotides are TGTGCCAGCAGCTCTAGTCCCGGGACTAGCGGGGTCCACTCCTACAATGAGCAGTTCTTC. It codes for CASSSSPGTSGVHSYNEQFF.

The table lists this clonotype with a few counts. The chain links TRBV30 to TRBJ1-1; D not resolved. V lost 5 bases to trimming and J lost 0 bases, with 13 bases between them. Germline CDR1 is GTSNPN and CDR2 is SVGIG (reference sequence). The CDR3 spans 14 residues. Here the CDR3 reads CAWVGAGMNTEAFF. Here the CDR3 DNA reads TGTGCCTGGGTCGGTGCAGGAATGAACACTGAAGCTTTCTTT.

This clonotype has only a few counts. The V and J genes are TRBV15 and TRBJ1-5, with no clear D. Trimming shortened V by 3 bases and J by 4 bases, and 10 bases separated the two germline ends. This CDR3 comprises 14 residues. CDR1 and CDR2 from the germline V gene are LNHNV and YYDKDF (reference sequence). CDR3 coding DNA: TGTGCCACCAGCAGTGTTACCGAAAATCAGCCCCAGCATTTT. Translated, it gives CATSSVTENQPQHF.

This clonotype was detected ten times or more. The chain links TRBV11-2 to TRBJ1-3; D is unresolved. Trimming removed 1 base from V and 0 bases from J, with 10 bases in between. The CDR3 totals 16 residues. CDR1 and CDR2 (germline): SGHAT, FQNNGV. The CDR3 region has the DNA TGTGCCAGCAGCTTAGTGGGCTCTTCCTCTGGAAACACCATATATTTT. This sequence encodes CASSLVGSSSGNTIYF. The complete variable domain, with remaining parts taken from reference TRBV11-2 and TRBJ1-3, reads EAGVAQSPRYKIIEKRQSVAFWCNPISGHATLYWYQQILGQGPKLLIQFQNNGVVDDSQLPKDRFSAERLKGVDSTLKIQPAKLEDSAVYLCASSLVGSSSGNTIYFGEGSWLTVV.

This clonotype was observed a handful of times. This chain links TRBV7-2 with TRBJ2-7; D may be TRBD1 or TRBD2 (5 bases each). The CDR3 covers 12 residues. The germline V gene encodes CDR1 SGHTA and CDR2 FQGNSA. The V and J ends lost 3 bases and 6 bases respectively, with 9 bases between them. CDR3: CASSFMGVEQYF. In DNA form, the CDR3 reads TGTGCCAGCAGCTTCATGGGGGTCGAGCAGTACTTC.

The V and J genes are TRBV20-1 and TRBJ1-2; no definite D call. V lost 2 bases to trimming and J lost 3 bases, with 10 bases between them. CDR3 size: 13 residues. From germline, CDR1 is DFQATT and CDR2 SNEGSKA (reference sequence). CDR3 protein: CSARPRGDYGYTF. The CDR3 DNA follows: TGCAGTGCTAGACCCCGGGGAGACTATGGCTACACCTTC.

This clonotype has just one count. The chain employs TRBV7-8 and TRBJ2-1; TRBD1 agrees at 12 bases. This CDR3 has 15 amino acids. Trimming at V came to 5 bases and at J to 8 bases, leaving 7 bases not matched to a gene. Germline V gene lookup returns CDR1 SGHVS and CDR2 FQNEAQ. The CDR3 DNA reads TGTGCCAGCAGCCAAGCGGGACAGGGGGCAGATGAGCAGTTCTTC. It is translated as CASSQAGQGADEQFF.

To note about this clonotype: This may be a read error, as it is one base from a much larger clone. CDR3 nucleotides: TGTGCCAGCGGCTTGCCCGCGCCCCAGCATTTT. Residues: CASGLPAPQHF. The rearrangement joins TRBV5-5 to TRBJ1-5; D unclear. Germline V gene lookup returns CDR1 SGHKS and CDR2 YYEKEE (reference sequence). The CDR3 consists of 11 residues.

This sequence joins TRBV7-9 and TRBJ2-5; TRBD2 matches 12 bases. Trimming at V came to 2 bases and at J to 6 bases, leaving 4 bases not matched to a gene. The CDR3 is 15 residues long. From germline, CDR1 is SEHNR and CDR2 FQNEAQ (reference sequence). CDR3 in DNA: TGTGCCAGCAGCTTACTAGCGGGGGGGCTAAAGACCCAGTACTTC. This codes for CASSLLAGGLKTQYF.

The genes are TRBV2 and TRBJ2-7, with TRBD2 matching 8 bases. The trim removed 6 bases at V and 3 bases at J, leaving 4 bases unmatched. This CDR3 is 13 amino acids long. CDR1 and CDR2 (germline): SNHLY, FYNNEI. CDR3: CASRLAESYEQYF. In nucleotides, the CDR3 is TGTGCCAGCAGACTAGCGGAAAGCTACGAGCAGTACTTC.

This clonotype was counted once. The chain employs TRBV19 and TRBJ1-4; 9 bases fit TRBD1. The CDR3 loop spans 16 amino acids. Germline V gene lookup returns CDR1 LNHDA and CDR2 SQIVND (reference sequence). Losses at the gene ends were 7 bases for V and 6 bases for J; bases not matched to a gene: 12. The CDR3 loop is CASTSIIDRGDEKLFF. The DNA of the CDR3 is TGTGCCAGTACCTCGATAATCGACAGGGGGGATGAAAAACTGTTTTTT.

This clonotype is a singleton in its sample. The chain uses TRBV7-9 and TRBJ2-7; 7 nucleotides line up with TRBD1. Germline V gene sequence: CDR1 SEHNR, CDR2 FQNEAQ (reference sequence). The ends lost 5 bases at V and 2 bases at J; junction bases unmatched: 9. The CDR3 spans 15 residues. CDR3 DNA: TGTGCCAGCAGCCCGTCCTGGGACAGAGCCTACGAGCAGTACTTC. It encodes CASSPSWDRAYEQYF.

This clonotype was counted ten times or more. V gene TRBV6-1 combines with J gene TRBJ1-2; 7 bases line up with TRBD1. CDR1 MNHNS and CDR2 SASEGT come from the germline V gene. The trim removed 5 bases at V and 4 bases at J, leaving 7 bases unmatched. The CDR3 covers 14 residues. Written as DNA, the CDR3 is TGTGCCAGCAGTCCTCCTAGGGACAGCTATGGCTACACCTTC. This gives the protein CASSPPRDSYGYTF.

This clonotype was picked up many times. The V gene is TRBV6-5, the J gene TRBJ2-3, with TRBD2 identical over 9 bases. The germline gives CDR1 MNHEY, CDR2 SVGAGI. The CDR3 runs to 16 residues. The junction had 5 bases not matched to a gene; V was cut back by 0 bases and J by 4 bases. The CDR3 loop is CASSYSLTSGPDTQYF. DNA of the CDR3: TGTGCCAGCAGTTACTCTCTGACTAGCGGACCAGATACGCAGTATTTT.

This chain connects TRBV10-3 to TRBJ2-5; D possibly corresponds to TRBD1 (6 bases). This CDR3 is built from 13 residues. The germline V and J ends were trimmed by 8 bases and 2 bases, with 12 bases remaining between them. Germline assignment: CDR1 ENHRY and CDR2 SYGVKD. The CDR3 region is CAIGDNLQETQYF. The CDR3 DNA reads TGTGCCATCGGGGACAACCTGCAAGAGACCCAGTACTTC.

As concerns this clonotype: A much larger clone differs by one base, so this may be a read error. The rearrangement uses TRBV12-3 or TRBV12-4 and TRBJ1-1; the D is unclear. The CDR3 is 15 amino acids. Trimming removed 7 bases at V and 5 bases at J, with 20 bases between. The CDR3 is CASTETSRVATEAFF. For the CDR3, the DNA is TGTGCCAGCACCGAAACGTCGAGAGTCGCGACTGAAGCTTTCTTT.